These T cell receptor beta chains were read from a single sample in a study of CD8+CD57+ T cells in acquired aplastic anemia. TCRdb processed the reads anew with MiXCR; each CDR3 protein has one entry. The sample consists of roughly 500,000 distinct CDR3 sequences, roughly 34% of them appearing once. The sample was sorted CD4+, CD8+, or CD8+CD57+ T cells (not recorded which) from PBMCs. The receptors derive from a human donor with aplastic anemia. Both conserved end residues are part of each CDR3. The D gene is left open where the match is weak. Expanded clones get a size class; other rows say once, few or many, or leave the size out.

>few|TRBV2|TRBD1|TRBJ2-7
TGTGCCAGCAGCCCGGGACAGGGTCGCGACGAGCAGTACTTC
CASSPGQGRDEQYF
>few|TRBV27|TRBD2|TRBJ2-7
TGTGCCAGCAGCCTAGAATACAGCGGGAGGGCCTACGAGCAGTACTTC
CASSLEYSGRAYEQYF
>.|TRBV19|.|TRBJ1-5
TGTGCCAGTAGTACGTCCTTCGACAGTGCACTGGGCAATCAGCCCCAGCATTTT
CASSTSFDSALGNQPQHF
>.|TRBV4-2|TRBD1|TRBJ2-7
TGTGCCAGCAGCACGGACAGGGTCGCCTACGAGCAGTACTTC
CASSTDRVAYEQYF
>.|TRBV29-1|.|TRBJ1-1
.
CSVGTGNTEALF
>.|TRBV11-2|TRBD2|TRBJ2-7
TGTGCCAGCAGCTTAGGTGGGGCGGGGGGGCCCTACGAGCAGTACTTC
CASSLGGAGGPYEQYF
>.|TRBV20-1|TRBD2|TRBJ2-7
TGCAGTGCTAGGGGACTAGCGGGAGTGGGTGAGCAGTACTTC
CSARGLAGVGEQYF
>.|TRBV20-1|TRBD2|TRBJ2-5
TGCAGTGCGAGAAGGCGGGGGGGGAAACAAGAGACCCAGTACTTC
CSARRRGGKQETQYF
>.|TRBV5-1|TRBD1|TRBJ1-3
TGCGCCAGCAGCTCCGGGACAGGGGGTGCTTCTGGAGACACCATATATTTT
CASSSGTGGASGDTIYF
>.|TRBV5-4|TRBD2|TRBJ2-5
TGTGCCAGCAGCTTACCTCGGACTAGCAGGGAGACCCAGTACTTC
CASSLPRTSRETQYF
>.|TRBV5-1|.|TRBJ2-1
TGCGCCAGCAGTGCGGGGAGTGGGGTCTACAATGAGCAGTTCTTC
CASSAGSGVYNEQFF
>.|TRBV29-1|TRBD1|TRBJ2-2
TGCAGCGCTAAGGACAGGGTGGACACCGGGGAGCTGTTTTTT
CSAKDRVDTGELFF
>many|TRBV20-1|.|TRBJ2-7
TGCAGTGCTAGAGGACGTTGGTCCTACGAGCAGTACTTC
CSARGRWSYEQYF
>.|TRBV11-1|.|TRBJ2-1
TGTGCCAGCAGCCATCAGGGGAACCTCTACAATGAGCAGTTCTTC
CASSHQGNLYNEQFF
>.|TRBV30|.|TRBJ2-7
TGTGCCTGGAGTGGGGACGGGTTGGGGGATTACGAGCAGTACTTC
CAWSGDGLGDYEQYF
>once|TRBV19|.|TRBJ1-2
TGTGCCAGCAGCGGTACGGACGGCCGTTCTGCTAACTATGGCTACACCTTC
CASSGTDGRSANYGYTF
>.|TRBV9|TRBD2|TRBJ2-5
TGTGCCAGCAGCGTAGTTCCAGCGGGGACGCAAGAGACCCAGTACTTC
CASSVVPAGTQETQYF
>.|TRBV12-5|TRBD1|TRBJ2-7
TGTGCTAGTGGTGAGAGACAGGGACAGTTGAGCGAGCAGTACTTC
CASGERQGQLSEQYF
>.|TRBV25-1|TRBD1|TRBJ2-7
TGTGCCAGCAGATTGGGACAGGGGAAAACTGGGTACGAGCAGTACTTC
CASRLGQGKTGYEQYF
>.|TRBV18|TRBD1|TRBJ1-5
TGTGCCAGCTCATCGGGACAGGTGGGTAATCAGCCCCAGCATTTT
CASSSGQVGNQPQHF
>.|TRBV9|TRBD1|TRBJ1-1
TGTGCCAGCAGCGTAGGATCGGGACAGGGAACCACTGAAGCTTTCTTT
CASSVGSGQGTTEAFF
>few|TRBV29-1|.|TRBJ1-2
TGCAGCTATACCGGGACCAAGGATGGCTACACCTTC
CSYTGTKDGYTF
>many|TRBV11-1|.|TRBJ1-5
TGTGCCAGCAGCTTAAGTTTTGCGGGAGAGAGCAATCAGCCCCAGCATTTT
CASSLSFAGESNQPQHF
>few|TRBV10-3|.|TRBJ2-7
TGTGCCAGCAGTTCACGGTTTTCCAGATCCTACGAGCAGTACTTC
CASSSRFSRSYEQYF
>many|TRBV20-1|.|TRBJ2-7
TGCAGTGCTAGTTCGCCGGCAGGCTCCTACGAGCAGTACTTC
CSASSPAGSYEQYF
>.|TRBV14|TRBD2|TRBJ2-7
TGTGCCAGCAGTTTAAGGGCTAGCGGGCCCTACGAGCAGTACTTC
CASSLRASGPYEQYF
>.|TRBV25-1|TRBD1|TRBJ1-6
TGTGCCAGCAGTGGGACCGGGACAGGGTCTTCACCCCTCCACTTT
CASSGTGTGSSPLHF
>many|TRBV20-1|.|TRBJ2-7
TGCAGTGCTGCCATGGGTTACGAGCAGTACTTC
CSAAMGYEQYF
>.|TRBV19|TRBD1|TRBJ1-4
TGTGCCACCACTAATACAGGGGGCCCAACTAATGAAAAACTGTTTTTT
CATTNTGGPTNEKLFF
>.|TRBV5-6|.|TRBJ1-2
TGTGCCAGCAGCCCTAGCGGGAGGGCAGATGGCTACACCTTC
CASSPSGRADGYTF
>.|TRBV29-1|.|TRBJ2-4
TGCAGCGTTGTTCTCTCAAACATTCAGTACTTC
CSVVLSNIQYF
>.|TRBV6-5|.|TRBJ2-5
TGTGCCAGCAGACGCGTAACCGGGACGGCGGTAGAGACCCAGTACTTC
CASRRVTGTAVETQYF
>.|TRBV10-1|.|TRBJ1-5
TGCGCCAGGGGGCGAGAATATAGCAATCAGCCCCAGCATTTT
CARGREYSNQPQHF
>many|TRBV19|.|TRBJ2-7
TGTGCCAGTAGTTCGAGCTGGGGCTCCTACGAGCAGTACTTC
CASSSSWGSYEQYF
>few|TRBV2|.|TRBJ1-5
TGTGCCCCGCCAGGGGATAGCAATCAGCCCCAGCATTTT
CAPPGDSNQPQHF
>few|TRBV20-1|.|TRBJ2-1
TGCAGTGCTAGCCCGATGATCACCCACAATGAGCAGTTCTTC
CSASPMITHNEQFF
>many|TRBV2|.|TRBJ1-3
TGTGCCAGCAGTGTGGGCGGGAGCTCTGGAAACACCATATATTTT
CASSVGGSSGNTIYF
>.|TRBV9|TRBD2|TRBJ2-1
TGTGCCAGCAGCGTAGGACTAGCGGGAATTTACAATGAGCAGTTCTTC
CASSVGLAGIYNEQFF
>many|TRBV7-8|TRBD2|TRBJ2-2
TGTGCCAGCACCATAGGAGCGGGAACGAACACCGGGGAGCTGTTTTTT
CASTIGAGTNTGELFF
>.|TRBV14|TRBD2|TRBJ2-3
TGTGCCAGCAGCCAAGATAGGGCGGGGGGTATGATCGATACGCAGTATTTT
CASSQDRAGGMIDTQYF
>few|TRBV9|.|TRBJ2-5
TGTGCCAGCAGCGTAGCCCCCAGGGAAGAGACCCAGTACTTC
CASSVAPREETQYF